This T cell receptor beta chain was documented in a study of blood T cells in healthy people across ages. Study outcomes and limitations: Observed TCR beta diversity per million T cells went down as age went up. This fall followed a roughly linear course with age.

Sample-barcoded 5' priming and a J-beta primer mix drove a second PCR of about 6 to 12 cycles. TCRdb called the 5' RACE reads again in MiXCR, with one record for every CDR3 protein. The repertoire includes about 1.6 million distinct CDR3 sequences, about 31% of them detected once, and around 11% sits in the top ten. A remark on this clonotype: The antigen is undetermined.

V was clipped by 1 base and J by 7 bases; unmatched bases: 13. The length of the CDR3 is 16 residues. The germline CDR1 and CDR2 sequences are SEHNR and FQNEAQ (reference sequence). The sample was blood. This clonotype originated in a woman aged 25 to 39 in good health. The chain couples TRBV7-9 to TRBJ2-7; the match to TRBD2 covers 7 bases. The CDR3 DNA reads as TGTGCCAGCAGCTTAGACTCCAGCGGGGCCAACAATGAGCAGTACTTC. Translating gives CASSLDSSGANNEQYF.